This TCR beta chain was identified during a study of identical twins. The CDR3 totals 13 residues. With 2 bases removed from V and 5 bases from J, the gap between germline ends came to 10 bases. Germline CDR1 and CDR2: SGHKS and YYEKEE (reference sequence). TCRdb analysed the 5' RACE reads with MiXCR anew, one entry per CDR3 protein. The sample comprises some 630,000 distinct CDR3 sequences, under 8.5% of which are singletons, and roughly 1.5% rests with the top ten. The donor group consisted entirely of healthy Caucasians. In addition, the sample was reused for a study of yellow fever vaccine responses in identical twins.

This clonotype was sampled from a young woman in good health. Sequencing input: PBMCs. The rearrangement links TRBV5-5 to TRBJ1-2; weak D call: TRBD1 (6 bases). The CDR3 region is CASSFSGAYGYTF. CDR3 in DNA: TGTGCCAGCAGCTTTTCAGGGGCGTATGGCTACACCTTC.